This passage covers 13 T cell receptor beta chains from one sample sequenced in a study of T cells after yellow fever vaccination (dated by TCRdb to about 2019). The treatment or condition label, as the study defines it: live attenuated yellow fever vaccine strain. Library prep was done by 5' RACE. The sequencer listed for this sample is Illumina NovaSeq 6000. TCRdb handled the public reads itself, with Q25 trimming in fastp and clone calling in MiXCR, and kept productive beta chains. Each entry merges the rows of one CDR3 protein and shows their most common DNA and genes. In all, the sample holds 95,000 to 150,000 distinct CDR3 sequences, and around 15% of those were seen once. The top ten constitute 35% to 45% of the sample. This material consisted of CD8+ T cells sorted from PBMCs, taken 5 days after the yellow fever booster vaccination. All receptors derive from a man between 18 and 35 years old who received the YFV17D yellow fever vaccine.

The rearrangement links TRBV4-3 to TRBJ1-1; 7 positions match TRBD1. V was clipped by 0 bases and J by 9 bases; unmatched bases: 4. In germline, CDR1 is LGHNA, CDR2 YSLEER. This CDR3 contains 13 residues. As DNA, the CDR3 is TGCGCCAGCAGCCAAGAGACAGGGACCAAAGCTTTCTTT. It is translated as CASSQETGTKAFF.

The chain has TRBV6-2 or TRBV6-3 and TRBJ2-1, with 7 positions matching TRBD1. V trimming: 1 base; J trimming: 7 bases; junction bases outside the gene matches: 1. The CDR3 runs 13 residues. Germline CDR1 MNHEY, CDR2 SVGEGT. CDR3 nucleotides: TGTGCCAGCAGTTACTACAGGGGAAATGAGCAGTTCTTC. It specifies CASSYYRGNEQFF.

The rearrangement uses TRBV6-5 and TRBJ2-7; a weak D match, TRBD2 (6 bases). The CDR3 has 11 residues. Trimming removed 6 bases at V and 7 bases at J, with 10 bases between. Germline lookup yields CDR1 MNHEY and CDR2 SVGAGI. This chain's CDR3 is CASSYGTEQYF. The CDR3 nucleotides read TGTGCCAGCAGCTATGGGACTGAGCAGTACTTC.

The chain couples TRBV6-6 to TRBJ2-4; 12 nucleotides align to TRBD2. The CDR3 extends over 15 amino acids. J was trimmed by 0 bases and V by 11 bases; bases with no gene match: 5. From germline, CDR1 is MNHNY and CDR2 SVGAGI (reference sequence). The CDR3 region has the DNA TGTGCCGGGACTAGCGGGCCTATAGCCAAAAACATTCAGTACTTC. As protein: CAGTSGPIAKNIQYF.

J is TRBJ2-7 and V is TRBV6-6; possible D gene TRBD1, 7 bases. The CDR3 has 14 residues. From germline, CDR1 is MNHNY and CDR2 SVGAGI (reference sequence). The V end was cut by 2 bases, the J end by 3 bases, with 11 bases between. CDR3 in amino acids: CASSYVQGGYEQYV. Here the CDR3 DNA reads TGTGCCAGCAGTTACGTTCAGGGGGGCTACGAGCAGTACGTC.

The J gene is TRBJ2-1, the V gene TRBV6-6, with 8 bases fitting TRBD2. In germline, CDR1 is MNHNY, CDR2 SVGAGI (reference sequence). The trim removed 2 bases at V and 4 bases at J, leaving 1 base unmatched. This CDR3 contains 14 residues. This CDR3 is CASSYTSGYNEQFF. CDR3 DNA: TGTGCCAGCAGTTACACTAGCGGTTACAATGAGCAGTTCTTC.

This clonotype showed up just a few times. V usage is TRBV7-3 and J usage is TRBJ1-1, with no clear D. Trimming took 5 bases from V and 1 from J, leaving 11 bases between them. This CDR3 is built from 14 residues. Germline CDR1 reads SGHTA; CDR2 reads FQGTGA. CDR3 DNA: TGTGCCAGCAGCCCCTATAGCGGGAACACTGAAGCTTTCTTT. As protein: CASSPYSGNTEAFF.

CDR3 protein: CASGGPGAQETQYF. Here the CDR3 DNA reads TGTGCTAGTGGCGGCCCAGGGGCCCAAGAGACCCAGTACTTC. The chain carries TRBV12-5 and TRBJ2-5; the D gene is possibly TRBD1 (6 bases). Trimming shortened V by 6 bases and J by 1 base, and 12 bases separated the two germline ends. CDR3 length equals 14 residues. Germline CDR1 and CDR2: LGHNT and FRNRAP.

The chain carries TRBV7-2 and TRBJ2-4, with TRBD2 as a possible D gene (6 bases). V was trimmed by 6 bases and J by 3 bases, leaving 18 bases between them. Germline V gene lookup returns CDR1 SGHTA and CDR2 FQGNSA. This CDR3 region has 16 residues. The CDR3 sequence is CASSLSGLQYKNIQYF. The CDR3 nucleotides are TGTGCCAGCAGTCTTAGCGGACTTCAGTACAAAAACATTCAGTACTTC. The complete variable domain, with remaining parts taken from reference TRBV7-2 and TRBJ2-4, reads GAGVSQSPSNKVTEKGKDVELRCDPISGHTALYWYRQSLGQGLEFLIYFQGNSAPDKSGLPSDRFSAERTGGSVSTLTIQRTQQEDSAVYLCASSLSGLQYKNIQYFGAGTRLSVL.

This clonotype showed up just a few times. The V gene is TRBV2, the J gene TRBJ2-2; D unclear. The CDR3 is made up of 16 amino acids. Trimming took 0 bases from V and 1 from J, leaving 9 bases between them. The germline V gene encodes CDR1 SNHLY and CDR2 FYNNEI. The DNA of the CDR3 is TGTGCCAGCAGTGAAGCGCAACCTCTGAACACCGGGGAGCTGTTTTTT. Amino acids: CASSEAQPLNTGELFF.

Only one count was recorded for this clonotype. The V and J genes are TRBV2 and TRBJ1-5; D is possibly TRBD1 (6 bases). The CDR3 is made up of 16 amino acids. The ends were cut back, 4 bases at V and 2 bases at J, with 15 bases in the middle. Germline values: CDR1 SNHLY, CDR2 FYNNEI. The DNA for the CDR3 is TGTGCCAGCAGTGGATGGACAGAGGGAGGCAATCAGCCCCAGCATTTT. It encodes CASSGWTEGGNQPQHF.

The chain combines TRBV6-2 or TRBV6-3 with TRBJ1-1; 7 nucleotides agree with TRBD1. This CDR3 region has 14 residues. The trim removed 5 bases at V and 3 bases at J, leaving 6 bases unmatched. The V gene's germline CDR1 is MNHEY and CDR2 SVGEGT. The CDR3, as DNA: TGTGCCAGCAGTGACAGGGACGGGTACACTGAAGCTTTCTTT. It specifies CASSDRDGYTEAFF.

The J gene is TRBJ1-2, the V gene TRBV12-3 or TRBV12-4, with 8 bases identical to TRBD1. V lost 6 bases, J lost 7 bases, and 16 bases stayed unmatched. The CDR3 loop spans 16 amino acids. The CDR3 nucleotides are TGTGCCAGCAGACGGACAGGGAGGGAGGTGCACACTGGCTACACCTTC. It codes for CASRRTGREVHTGYTF.